The 13 T cell receptor beta chains given below trace back to one sample, sequenced in a study of cytomegalovirus exposure and HLA in healthy donors. This PCR relied on a set of 60 Vbeta primers and 13 Jbeta primers. Data came from immunoSEQ multiplex PCR; TCRdb stores just in-frame clones and leaves some out. The sample contains 150,000 to 200,000 clones, about 78% of which appear only once. Sequencing was carried out using PBMCs. These receptors were obtained from a woman aged 45-65 years in good health and CMV-seropositive.

A word on this clone: This sample includes further DNA sequences coding for the same CDR3. The chain carries TRBV13 and TRBJ2-5, with 7 nucleotides matching TRBD2. Unmatched junction bases numbered 10, after V lost 4 bases and J lost 5 bases. Germline V gene data show CDR1 as PRHDT and CDR2 as FYEKMQ (reference sequence). The CDR3 has 15 residues. The CDR3 bases are TGTGCCAGCAGCTCGCCGCGGGAGCGTCGGGAGACCCAGTACTTC. Protein: CASSSPRERRETQYF.

The gene calls are TRBV7-6 and TRBJ2-5, with 7 bases aligning to TRBD1. J lost 6 bases, V lost 5 bases, and 6 bases had no gene match. This CDR3 spans 13 amino acids. The germline V gene encodes CDR1 SGHVS and CDR2 FNYEAQ. The CDR3 loop is CASSARQGQTQYF. The CDR3 region has the DNA TGTGCCAGCAGCGCCCGACAGGGCCAGACCCAGTACTTC.

The CDR3 DNA sequence: TGTGCCAGCAGTGAATTTCAGGGCAGAAACACCGGGGAGCTGTTTTTT. Protein product: CASSEFQGRNTGELFF. The chain recombines TRBV25-1 with TRBJ2-2; D might be TRBD1 (5 bases). The germline gives CDR1 MGHDK, CDR2 SYGVNS. Trimming pared 1 base from V and 2 bases from J, leaving 11 bases between. This CDR3 is 16 amino acids long.

The V and J genes are TRBV27 and TRBJ1-2; D is possibly TRBD1 (6 bases). Germline CDR1 MNHEY, CDR2 SMNVEV (reference sequence). The CDR3 has 14 residues. Between the trimmed V and J ends, which lost 8 bases and 8 bases, there was a span of 21 bases. The CDR3 reads CASGLRWGQRGYTF. DNA for the CDR3: TGTGCCAGCGGCTTGCGTTGGGGGCAAAGGGGCTACACCTTC.

This rearrangement joins TRBV28 to TRBJ2-3; 7 nucleotides line up with TRBD2. Germline V gene data show CDR1 as MDHEN and CDR2 as SYDVKM. Trimming took 6 bases from V and 6 from J; bases not matched to a gene: 3. This CDR3 spans 12 amino acids. The CDR3 protein is CASRAAGDTQYF. The CDR3 DNA reads as TGTGCCAGCAGGGCAGCGGGGGATACGCAGTATTTT.

In this sample, this clone turned up a few times. This rearrangement joins TRBV5-1 to TRBJ2-1, with 8 nucleotides matching TRBD2. Germline V gene data show CDR1 as SGHRS and CDR2 as YFSETQ. The CDR3 runs 13 residues. Trimming removed 3 bases from V and 10 bases from J; junction bases left unmatched: 6. The CDR3 loop reads CASSSGGGGEQFF. Here the CDR3 DNA reads TGCGCCAGCAGCTCCGGGGGGGGTGGGGAGCAGTTCTTC.

The chain joins TRBV29-1 to TRBJ1-2; 9 positions match TRBD1. CDR1 SQVTM and CDR2 ANQGSEA come from the germline V gene. This CDR3 spans 13 amino acids. V lost 8 bases, J lost 2 bases, and 6 bases stayed unmatched. In nucleotides, the CDR3 is TGCAGCATATCGACAGGGGGGAACTATGGCTACACCTTC. This translates into CSISTGGNYGYTF.

The gene calls are TRBV18 and TRBJ1-1, with TRBD1 identical over 9 bases. Germline V gene lookup returns CDR1 KGHSH and CDR2 LQKENI. The V and J ends lost 4 bases and 3 bases, in that order; junction bases with no gene match: 15. The CDR3 runs 18 residues. The CDR3, as DNA: TGTGCCAGCTCACTACTCCCCCTGACAGGGGGTATGGACACTGAAGCTTTCTTT. Translated: CASSLLPLTGGMDTEAFF.

The genes are TRBV6-5 and TRBJ1-2, with 8 bases lining up with TRBD1. CDR1 and CDR2 (germline): MNHEY, SVGAGI. The CDR3 is 14 amino acids. Germline trimming cut 5 bases from V and 4 bases from J; bases unmatched to any gene: 6. The CDR3 region has the DNA TGTGCCAGCAGTCCCACAGGGGGAATCTATGGCTACACCTTC. Protein: CASSPTGGIYGYTF.

This sequence joins TRBV29-1 and TRBJ2-1; 7 nucleotides match TRBD1. The CDR3 loop spans 11 amino acids. CDR1 and CDR2 (germline): SQVTM, ANQGSEA. The ends lost 5 bases at V and 7 bases at J; junction bases unmatched: 2. CDR3 coding DNA: TGCAGCGTTCCGACAGGGAATGAGCAGTTCTTC. Amino acid sequence: CSVPTGNEQFF.

This clone has a handful of counts. This sequence joins TRBV18 and TRBJ1-2; D unresolved. V lost 3 bases and J 1 base, leaving 6 bases between the germline ends. Germline loops: CDR1 KGHSH, CDR2 LQKENI. The CDR3 is 13 residues long. CDR3 protein: CASSPEVNYGYTF. The CDR3 bases are TGTGCCAGCTCACCGGAGGTTAACTATGGCTACACCTTC. Full variable domain (missing parts from reference TRBV18 and TRBJ1-2): NAGVMQNPRHLVRRRGQEARLRCSPMKGHSHVYWYRQLPEEGLKFMVYLQKENIIDESGMPKERFSAEFPKEGPSILRIQQVVRGDSAAYFCASSPEVNYGYTFGSGTRLTVV.

V usage is TRBV6-6 and J usage is TRBJ1-1; maybe TRBD1 (5 bases). The germline V gene has CDR1 MNHNY and CDR2 SVGAGI (reference sequence). The germline V and J ends were trimmed by 5 bases and 5 bases, with 15 bases remaining between them. The CDR3 extends over 14 amino acids. CDR3 residues: CASSPTGKRTEAFF. The CDR3 DNA follows: TGTGCCAGCAGTCCTACAGGTAAGAGGACTGAAGCTTTCTTT.

The rearrangement joins TRBV7-8 to TRBJ1-1; tentatively, D is TRBD1 (5 bases). Germline V CDR1 and CDR2: SGHVS, FQNEAQ. There are 13 residues in the CDR3. Between the trimmed V and J ends, which lost 6 bases and 3 bases, there was a span of 11 bases. CDR3 sequence reads: CASSIDRDTEAFF. CDR3 DNA: TGTGCCAGCAGTATTGACAGAGACACTGAAGCTTTCTTT.